This entry features one T cell receptor (beta chain) sequence. Sequencing used immunoSEQ multiplex PCR; TCRdb keeps in-frame clones, though not all of them. The sample lists 150,000 to 200,000 clones; roughly 85% were seen once. This sample was included in a study of blood T cell repertoires in COVID-19. Per the germline V gene, CDR1 is SGHAT and CDR2 is FQNNGV. The length of the CDR3 is 15 residues. Trimming removed 2 bases from V and 7 bases from J, with 14 bases in between. The clonotype was recovered from a human donor with acute or convalescent COVID-19. The donor label of this sample is uncertain. The sequenced sample was peripheral blood. The gene calls are TRBV11-2 and TRBJ2-2; D not resolved. CDR3 sequence: CASSLINPGGGELFF. CDR3 nucleotides: TGTGCCAGCAGCTTAATAAACCCCGGCGGCGGGGAGCTGTTTTTT.